The T cell receptor beta chain under discussion was sequenced for a study of blood T cell repertoires in COVID-19. Overall study: In each case, the material was cDNA or gDNA derived from T cells, B-cell-depleted T cells, or PBMCs.

The V gene's germline CDR1 is SGHNT and CDR2 YYREEE (reference sequence). Losses at the gene ends were 3 bases for V and 4 bases for J; bases not matched to a gene: 7. The CDR3 covers 15 residues. The protocol was immunoSEQ multiplex PCR, while the TCRdb copy is restricted to in-frame clones and leaves out a portion. The sample holds about 190,000 clones, 78% seen once. The receptor was derived from an elderly woman with active or convalescent COVID-19. The chain employs TRBV5-4 and TRBJ1-2; 9 nucleotides line up with TRBD1. Input material: peripheral blood. The CDR3 here is CASSSRGTGIYGYTF. Here the CDR3 DNA reads TGTGCCAGCAGCTCCAGAGGGACAGGGATCTATGGCTACACCTTC.